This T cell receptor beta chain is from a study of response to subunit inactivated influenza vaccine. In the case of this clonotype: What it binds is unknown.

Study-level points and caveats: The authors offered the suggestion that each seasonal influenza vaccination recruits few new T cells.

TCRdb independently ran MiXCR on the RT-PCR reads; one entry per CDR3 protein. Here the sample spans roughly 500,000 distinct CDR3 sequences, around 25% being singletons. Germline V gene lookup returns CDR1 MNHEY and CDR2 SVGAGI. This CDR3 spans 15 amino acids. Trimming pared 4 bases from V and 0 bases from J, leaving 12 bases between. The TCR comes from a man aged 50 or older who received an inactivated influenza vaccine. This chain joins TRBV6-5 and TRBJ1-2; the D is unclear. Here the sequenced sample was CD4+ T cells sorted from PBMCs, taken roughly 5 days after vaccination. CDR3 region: CASSLEGPTNYGYTF. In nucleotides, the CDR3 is TGTGCCAGCAGTTTGGAGGGCCCGACTAACTATGGCTACACCTTC.